This is a list of T cell receptor beta chains from one sample in a study of CD8+CD57+ T cells in acquired aplastic anemia. TCRdb re-called the reads with MiXCR, one entry per CDR3 protein. Of about 150,000 distinct CDR3 sequences detected, roughly 49% appear once; the ten largest clones hold 10% to 15%. The sequenced material came from sorted CD4+, CD8+, or CD8+CD57+ T cells (not recorded which) from PBMCs. These receptors originate from a human donor with aplastic anemia. Each CDR3 is given with its conserved first and last residue. D genes are given only for firm matches. The size entry is marked missing in some rows and otherwise reads once, few, many or a size class.

j_call	clone_size	cdr3_length	v_call	d_call	cdr3_aa	cdr3_nt
TRBJ2-5	once	14	TRBV7-9	-	CASSLAPGTETQYF	TGTGCCAGCAGCTTAGCTCCGGGTACGGAGACCCAGTACTTC
TRBJ1-5	-	12	TRBV24-1	-	CATSEAEQPQHF	TGTGCCACCAGTGAAGCGGAGCAGCCCCAGCATTTT
TRBJ2-3	few	16	TRBV19	-	CASSIDIALGLDTQYF	TGTGCCAGTAGTATAGATATCGCACTAGGGTTGGATACGCAGTATTTT
TRBJ1-1	few	14	TRBV5-5	TRBD1	CASSAGTGLFDAFF	TGTGCCAGCAGCGCCGGGACAGGGCTTTTTGACGCTTTCTTT
TRBJ2-1	once	16	TRBV2	TRBD2	CASGEGASGYGNEQFF	TGTGCCAGCGGGGAAGGGGCTAGCGGGTATGGGAATGAGCAGTTCTTC
TRBJ2-4	-	17	TRBV2	-	CASSDGGSTLAKNVQYF	TGTGCCAGCAGTGATGGCGGCAGTACTTTGGCCAAAAACGTTCAGTACTTC
TRBJ2-2	-	14	TRBV2	TRBD2	CASSRLAGTGELFF	TGTGCCAGCAGTAGACTAGCGGGCACCGGGGAGCTGTTTTTT
TRBJ2-1	-	16	TRBV5-1	-	CASSRIASDRHNEQFF	TGCGCCAGCAGCCGTATCGCTAGCGATCGGCACAATGAGCAGTTCTTC
TRBJ2-7	-	19	TRBV11-2	TRBD2	CASTPTSGGALGGSYEQYF	TGTGCCAGCACCCCGACTAGCGGGGGGGCCTTGGGCGGCTCCTACGAGCAGTACTTC
TRBJ1-4	-	15	TRBV27	TRBD1	CASSPRQGAQGKLFF	TGTGCCAGCAGTCCCCGACAGGGGGCGCAAGGAAAACTGTTTTTT
TRBJ1-4	few	15	TRBV2	TRBD1	CAGSPRDRGNEKLFF	TGTGCCGGCAGTCCCCGGGACAGGGGTAATGAAAAACTGTTTTTT
TRBJ2-1	once	14	TRBV15	TRBD2	CATSREGTNNEQFF	TGTGCCACCAGCAGGGAGGGGACTAACAATGAGCAGTTCTTC
TRBJ2-7	once	11	TRBV29-1	-	CSVLEIYEQYF	TGCAGCGTGCTGGAGATTTACGAGCAGTACTTC